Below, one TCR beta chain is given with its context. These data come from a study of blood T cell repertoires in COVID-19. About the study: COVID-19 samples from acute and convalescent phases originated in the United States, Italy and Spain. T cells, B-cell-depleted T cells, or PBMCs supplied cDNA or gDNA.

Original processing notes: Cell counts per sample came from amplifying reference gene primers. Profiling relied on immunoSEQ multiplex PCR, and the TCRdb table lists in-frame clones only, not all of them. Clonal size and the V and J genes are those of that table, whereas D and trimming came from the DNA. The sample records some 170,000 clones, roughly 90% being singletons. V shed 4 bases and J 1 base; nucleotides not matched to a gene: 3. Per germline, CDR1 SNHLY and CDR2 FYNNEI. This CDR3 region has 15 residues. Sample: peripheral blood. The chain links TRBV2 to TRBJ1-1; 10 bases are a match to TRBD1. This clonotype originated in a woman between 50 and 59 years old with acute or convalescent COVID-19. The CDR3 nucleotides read TGTGCCAGCAGTGGACAGGGGGCTTGGAACACTGAAGCTTTCTTT. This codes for CASSGQGAWNTEAFF.